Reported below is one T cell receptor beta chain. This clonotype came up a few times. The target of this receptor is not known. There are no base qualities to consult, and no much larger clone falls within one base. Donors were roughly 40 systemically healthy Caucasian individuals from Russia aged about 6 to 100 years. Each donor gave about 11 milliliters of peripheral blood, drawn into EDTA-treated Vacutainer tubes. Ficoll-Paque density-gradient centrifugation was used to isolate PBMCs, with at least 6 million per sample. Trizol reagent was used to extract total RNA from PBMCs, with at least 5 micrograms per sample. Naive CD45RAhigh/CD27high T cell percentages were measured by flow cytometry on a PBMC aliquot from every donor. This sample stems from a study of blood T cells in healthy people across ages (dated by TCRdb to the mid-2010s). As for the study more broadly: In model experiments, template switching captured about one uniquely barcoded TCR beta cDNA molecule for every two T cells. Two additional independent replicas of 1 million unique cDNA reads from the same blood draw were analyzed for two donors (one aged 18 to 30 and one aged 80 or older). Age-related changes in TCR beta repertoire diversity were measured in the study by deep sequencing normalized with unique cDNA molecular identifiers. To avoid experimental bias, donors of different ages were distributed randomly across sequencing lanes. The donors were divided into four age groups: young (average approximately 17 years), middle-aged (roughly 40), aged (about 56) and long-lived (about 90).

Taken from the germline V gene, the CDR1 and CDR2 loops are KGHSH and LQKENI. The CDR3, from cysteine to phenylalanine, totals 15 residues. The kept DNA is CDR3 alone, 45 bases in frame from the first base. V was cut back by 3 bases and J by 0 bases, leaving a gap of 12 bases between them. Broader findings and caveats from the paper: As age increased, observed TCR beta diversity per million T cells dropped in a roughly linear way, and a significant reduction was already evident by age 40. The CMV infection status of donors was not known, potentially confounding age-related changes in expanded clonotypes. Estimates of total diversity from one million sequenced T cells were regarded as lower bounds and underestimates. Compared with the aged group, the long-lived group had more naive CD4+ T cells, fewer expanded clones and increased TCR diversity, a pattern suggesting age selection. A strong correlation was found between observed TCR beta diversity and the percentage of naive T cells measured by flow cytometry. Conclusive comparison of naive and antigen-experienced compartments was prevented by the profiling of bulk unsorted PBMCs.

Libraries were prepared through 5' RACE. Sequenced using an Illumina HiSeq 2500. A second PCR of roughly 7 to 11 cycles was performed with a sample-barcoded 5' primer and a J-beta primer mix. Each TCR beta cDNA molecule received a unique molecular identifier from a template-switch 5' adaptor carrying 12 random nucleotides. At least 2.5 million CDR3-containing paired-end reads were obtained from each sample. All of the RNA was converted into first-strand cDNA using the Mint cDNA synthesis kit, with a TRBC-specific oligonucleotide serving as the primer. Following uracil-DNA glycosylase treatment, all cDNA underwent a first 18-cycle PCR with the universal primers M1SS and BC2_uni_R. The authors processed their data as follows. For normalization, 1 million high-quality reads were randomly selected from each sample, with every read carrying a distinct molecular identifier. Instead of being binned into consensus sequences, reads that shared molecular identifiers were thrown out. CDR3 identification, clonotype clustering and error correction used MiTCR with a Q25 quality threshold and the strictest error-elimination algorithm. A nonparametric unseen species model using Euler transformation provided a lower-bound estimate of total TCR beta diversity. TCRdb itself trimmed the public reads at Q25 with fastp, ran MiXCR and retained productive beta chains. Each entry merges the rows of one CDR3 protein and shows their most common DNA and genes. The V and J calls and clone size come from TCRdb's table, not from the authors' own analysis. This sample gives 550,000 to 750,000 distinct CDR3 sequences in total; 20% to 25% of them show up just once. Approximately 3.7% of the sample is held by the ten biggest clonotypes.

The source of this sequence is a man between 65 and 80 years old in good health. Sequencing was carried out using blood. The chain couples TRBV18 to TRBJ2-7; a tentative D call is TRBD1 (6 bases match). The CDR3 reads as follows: CASSPDRPASYEQYF. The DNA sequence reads TGTGCCAGCTCACCGGACAGACCCGCCTCCTACGAGCAGTACTTC.